Sequencing of this T cell receptor beta chain was carried out in a study of blood T cell repertoires in COVID-19. The germline V gene encodes CDR1 LNHDA and CDR2 SQIVND (reference sequence). The CDR3 consists of 15 residues. V was pared by 6 bases and J by 0 bases, with 12 bases between. This clone was recorded a few times. Per the original data handling: Using reference gene primer amplification, nucleated cell counts were estimated. Profiling relied on immunoSEQ multiplex PCR, and the TCRdb table lists in-frame clones only, not all of them. The DNA was the basis for D and trimming; V, J and clone size are from that table. The repertoire holds approximately 330,000 clones, 90% seen once, with roughly 1% in the top ten. One Seattle source followed patients from active infection through their disease course.

The sample consisted of peripheral blood. This TCR derives from a woman between 35 and 50 years old with COVID-19, enrolled during active disease. The chain has TRBV19 and TRBJ1-3; tentatively, D is TRBD1 (6 bases). The CDR3 DNA reads TGTGCCAGTAGCCTGGACAGTAACTCTGGAAACACCATATATTTT. Encoded protein: CASSLDSNSGNTIYF.